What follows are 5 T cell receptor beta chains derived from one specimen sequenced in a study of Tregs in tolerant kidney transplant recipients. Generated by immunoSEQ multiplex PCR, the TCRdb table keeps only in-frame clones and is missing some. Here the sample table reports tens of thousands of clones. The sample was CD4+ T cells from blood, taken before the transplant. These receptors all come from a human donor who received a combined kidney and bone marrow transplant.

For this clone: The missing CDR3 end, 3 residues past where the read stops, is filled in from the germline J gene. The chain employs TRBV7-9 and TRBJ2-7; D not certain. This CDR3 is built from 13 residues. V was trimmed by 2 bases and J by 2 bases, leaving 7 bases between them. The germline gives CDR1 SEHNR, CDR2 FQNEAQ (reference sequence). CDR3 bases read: TGTGCCAGCAGCTTAATCGGTGCCTACGAG. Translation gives CASSLIGAYE. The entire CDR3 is CASSLIGAYEQYF.

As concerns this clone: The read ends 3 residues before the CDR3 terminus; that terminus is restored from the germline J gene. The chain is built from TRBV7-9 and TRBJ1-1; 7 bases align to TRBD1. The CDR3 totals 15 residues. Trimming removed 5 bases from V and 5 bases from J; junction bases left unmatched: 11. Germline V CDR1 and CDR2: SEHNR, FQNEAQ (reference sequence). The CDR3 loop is CASSREGRGRTEAFF. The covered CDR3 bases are TGTGCCAGCAGCCGAGAGGGGAGGGGGCGTACTGAA.

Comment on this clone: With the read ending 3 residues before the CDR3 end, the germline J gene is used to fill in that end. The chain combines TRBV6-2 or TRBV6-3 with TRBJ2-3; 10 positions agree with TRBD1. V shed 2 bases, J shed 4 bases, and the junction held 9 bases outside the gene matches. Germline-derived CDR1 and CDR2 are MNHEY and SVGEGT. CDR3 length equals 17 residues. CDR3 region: CASSYVTGQGFADTQYF. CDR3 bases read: TGTGCCAGCAGTTACGTTACGGGACAGGGGTTCGCAGATACG.

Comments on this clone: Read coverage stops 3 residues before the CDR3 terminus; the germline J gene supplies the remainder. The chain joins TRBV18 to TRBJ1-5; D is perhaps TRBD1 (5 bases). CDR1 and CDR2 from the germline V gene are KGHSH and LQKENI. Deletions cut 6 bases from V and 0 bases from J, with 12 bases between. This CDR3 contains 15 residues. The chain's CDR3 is CASSRDSNSNQPQHF. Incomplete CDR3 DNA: TGTGCCAGCTCCCGCGACAGTAATAGCAATCAGCCC. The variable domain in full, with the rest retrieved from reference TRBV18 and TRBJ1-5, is NAGVMQNPRHLVRRRGQEARLRCSPMKGHSHVYWYRQLPEEGLKFMVYLQKENIIDESGMPKERFSAEFPKEGPSILRIQQVVRGDSAAYFCASSRDSNSNQPQHFGDGTRLSIL.

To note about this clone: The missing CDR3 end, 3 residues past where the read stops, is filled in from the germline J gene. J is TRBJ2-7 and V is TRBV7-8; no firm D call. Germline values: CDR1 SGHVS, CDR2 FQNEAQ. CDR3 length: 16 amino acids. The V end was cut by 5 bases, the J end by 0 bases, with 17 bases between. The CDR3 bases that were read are TGTGCCAGCAGCCCTTCCATGCTCCCCAGCTCCTACGAG. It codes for CASSPSMLPSSYE. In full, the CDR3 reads CASSPSMLPSSYEQYF.